Here is one T cell receptor (beta chain) with its context. Germline lookup yields CDR1 SGHRS and CDR2 YFSETQ. The length of the CDR3 is 16 residues. Losses at the gene ends were 0 bases for V and 5 bases for J; bases not matched to a gene: 5. The PCR used 60 Vbeta and 13 Jbeta primers. Sequencing was performed with immunoSEQ multiplex PCR; in TCRdb, only in-frame clones are kept and a portion is missing. The sample table sets out 150,000 to 200,000 clones. These data belong to a study of cytomegalovirus exposure and HLA in healthy donors. The J gene is TRBJ2-1, the V gene TRBV5-1; 10 nucleotides match TRBD2. The specimen was PBMCs. This TCR derives from a woman between 18 and 29 years old in good health and CMV-seropositive. CDR3 region: CASSLEAGGPHNEQFF. Written as DNA, the CDR3 is TGCGCCAGCAGCTTGGAAGCGGGAGGGCCACACAATGAGCAGTTCTTC.